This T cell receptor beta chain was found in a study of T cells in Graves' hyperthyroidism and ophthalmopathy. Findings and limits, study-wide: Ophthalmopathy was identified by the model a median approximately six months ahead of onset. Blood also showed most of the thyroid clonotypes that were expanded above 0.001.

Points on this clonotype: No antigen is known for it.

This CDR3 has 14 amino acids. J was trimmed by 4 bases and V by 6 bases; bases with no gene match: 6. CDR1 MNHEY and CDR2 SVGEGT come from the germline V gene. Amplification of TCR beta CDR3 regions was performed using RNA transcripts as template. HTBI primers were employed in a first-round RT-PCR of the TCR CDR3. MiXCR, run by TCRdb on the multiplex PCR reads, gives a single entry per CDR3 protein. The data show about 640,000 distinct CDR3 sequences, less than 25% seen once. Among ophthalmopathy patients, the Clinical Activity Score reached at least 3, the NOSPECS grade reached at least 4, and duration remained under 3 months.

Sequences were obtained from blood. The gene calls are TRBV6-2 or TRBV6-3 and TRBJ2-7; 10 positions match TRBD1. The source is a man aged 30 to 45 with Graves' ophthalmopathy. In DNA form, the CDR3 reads TGTGCCAGCAGCCCGGCGGGACAGGGGTACGAGCAGTACTTC. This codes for CASSPAGQGYEQYF.